This TCR beta chain was captured in a study of beta chain features in type 1 diabetes (dated by TCRdb to 2016 to 2019). General notes on the study: Mean age, gender distribution, total cell number and subset yield did not differ between patients and healthy donors. A total of some 100,000,000 sorted cells were examined across all samples, and a strong correlation was observed between cell number per subset and RNA yield. In the study, TCRB repertoires of sorted circulating CD4+ T cell subsets from recently diagnosed type 1 diabetes patients were compared with those of matched healthy donors. Whereas all 30 or so donors provided naive and central memory subsets, regulatory and stem cell-like memory subsets were isolated from just 8 patients and roughly 8 healthy donors.

A note on this clone: No cognate antigen has been identified for it. The input lacks base qualities; no much larger clone sits a single base away.

Beyond this particular receptor, the publication reports: HLA sub-analyses involved small numbers of individuals, so any influence of HLA type on TCRB rearrangement remained unresolved. PCR may preferentially amplify shorter templates, but because patient and control samples were amplified and corrected together, any resulting skew would affect both groups equally. Naive, central memory and regulatory TCRB repertoires appeared to be more similar among patients than among healthy donors. Because cDNA rather than genomic DNA was sequenced, highly expressing activated cells could have been over-represented, although no difference in activation and CD3 levels was found between groups. Fewer insertions and more nucleotide deletions at VDJ recombination sites were observed in patients with type 1 diabetes, implying thymic rearrangement abnormalities. A moderate but significant shortening of TCRB CDR3 length was observed in type 1 diabetes patients in all four CD4+ subsets.

Each donor gave one peripheral blood draw, averaging approximately 0.11 L, which was collected into heparinised tubes. A BD FACSAria II was used to sort naive, central memory, regulatory and stem cell-like memory CD4+ T cells with a panel that included CD45RO, CCR7, CD25, CD127, CD95 and CD27. A purity above 98% was achieved for all sorted populations. PBMCs were isolated right away by Lymphoprep density gradient centrifugation and were stained directly, without culture. So that batch effects would be minimized, each experiment stained and sorted samples in pairs, pairing one healthy donor with one patient. For CDR1 and CDR2, the germline V gene (reference sequence) lists MNHNY and SVGAGI. Trimming at the junction amounts to 3 bases on V and 1 base on J, and the germline ends lie 9 bases apart. CDR3 length: 14 amino acids, cysteine to phenylalanine. Only CDR3 DNA is held: 42 bases, read in frame from base 1.

All of the isolated RNA was reverse transcribed with the High Capacity cDNA Reverse Transcription Kit, so expressed TCRB transcripts were sequenced. Deep immunoSEQ sequencing was applied to naive, central memory and regulatory T cell samples, giving an average of roughly 3.5 million total reads per sample. Sorted cells were lysed in RLT buffer and RNA was extracted with DNase-treated RNeasy Micro or Mini kits, depending on cell number. Each cell subset was processed separately to prevent cross-contamination, with patient and healthy donor samples processed together. The immunoSEQ multiplex PCR was used to amplify TCRB sequences from cDNA, yielding 87-bp fragments that span the CDR3 region. Sequencing of the amplicons was done on the Illumina HiSeq platform. The paper's processing steps were these. PCR bias was computationally corrected using synthetic template baselines, reads within Hamming distance 2 were collapsed, and singletons that could not be merged were discarded. Reads were aligned to IMGT to assign V, D and J genes, CDR3 length, and insertions or deletions at six rearrangement sites. Within each subset, clonotype counts were normalized to sorted cell number, after which true diversity and Gini coefficients were computed with the tcR R package. The overlap coefficient, calculated on TCRB nucleotide sequences, was used to measure repertoire sharing. Out-of-frame TCRB sequences from naive cells were analyzed as a proxy for the pre-selection repertoire. In its TCRdb copy, this immuneACCESS table keeps in-frame sequences only and misses some clones. Where compared with another copy, unresolved V genes explain less than half of these, and the others have no known cause. V, J and clone size were drawn from that table, and D and trimming were deduced from the DNA. A total of under 250,000 clones appear in this sample, 14% of them only once. The top ten hold roughly 0.02% of the sample.

This TCR derives from a man aged 30 to 39 with type 1 diabetes. The receptor chain draws on TRBV6-6 and TRBJ2-5; TRBD1 is possibly the D segment (6 matching bases). Sequenced material: naive CD4+ T cells from blood. In the paper's terms, the cell subset or site label means: true naive CD4+ T cells. The CDR3 protein is CASSYGRGQETQYF. The nucleotide sequence reads as follows: TGTGCCAGCAGTTATGGCAGGGGCCAAGAGACCCAGTACTTC.